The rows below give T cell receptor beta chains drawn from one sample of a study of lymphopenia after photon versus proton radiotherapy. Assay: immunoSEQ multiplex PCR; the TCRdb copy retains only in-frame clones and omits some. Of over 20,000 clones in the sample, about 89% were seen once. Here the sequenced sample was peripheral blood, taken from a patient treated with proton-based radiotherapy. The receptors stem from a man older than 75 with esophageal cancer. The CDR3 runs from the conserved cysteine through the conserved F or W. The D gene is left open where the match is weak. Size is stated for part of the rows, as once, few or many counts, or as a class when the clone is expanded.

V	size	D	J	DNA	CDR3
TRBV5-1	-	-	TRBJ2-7	TGCGCCAGCAGCTTGGACGTCGGGACGGATAAGCAGTACTTC	CASSLDVGTDKQYF
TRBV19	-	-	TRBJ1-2	TGTGCCAGTAGTAAGCAGGGGAACTATGGCTACACCTTC	CASSKQGNYGYTF
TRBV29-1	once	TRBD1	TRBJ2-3	TGCAGCGTTGAAGACAAGCGTTCGGCAGGGGGAACAGATACGCAGTATTTT	CSVEDKRSAGGTDTQYF
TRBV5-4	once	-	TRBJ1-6	TGTGCCAGCGGCGACAGGACGCGAAATTCACCCCTCCACTTT	CASGDRTRNSPLHF
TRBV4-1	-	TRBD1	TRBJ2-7	TGCGCCAGCAGCCACGCGGGACAGGGGTCTGGAGAGCAGTACTTC	CASSHAGQGSGEQYF
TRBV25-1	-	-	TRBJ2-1	TGTGCCAGCAGTGAACCGAGGGGGGGCCCTGACAATGAGCAGTTCTTC	CASSEPRGGPDNEQFF
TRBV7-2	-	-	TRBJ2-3	TGTGCCAGCAGCTTAGTTGCGGACCCTAGCACAGATACGCAGTATTTT	CASSLVADPSTDTQYF
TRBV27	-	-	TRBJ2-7	TGTGCCAGCAGTTTTTTCGGAATAAGCTACGAGCAGTACTTC	CASSFFGISYEQYF
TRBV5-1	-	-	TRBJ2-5	TGCGCCAGCAGCGATCAGGGTAGTGAGGAGACCCAGTACTTC	CASSDQGSEETQYF
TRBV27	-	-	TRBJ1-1	TGTGCCAGCAGTTCGTGGACAGCGAACACTGAAGCTTTCTTT	CASSSWTANTEAFF
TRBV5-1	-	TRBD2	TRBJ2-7	TGCGCCAGCAGCTCAGGCGGGGGGGAATACGAGCAGTACTTC	CASSSGGGEYEQYF
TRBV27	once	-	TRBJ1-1	TGTGCCAGCAGTTTTTGGGGGGTGTTCACTGAAGCTTTCTTT	CASSFWGVFTEAFF
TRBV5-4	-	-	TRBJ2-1	TGTGCCAGCAGCTCTAAACTAGGGAACAATGAGCAGTTCTTC	CASSSKLGNNEQFF
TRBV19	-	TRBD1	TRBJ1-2	TGTGCCAGTAGTACACAGGGGGTCGAAGGCTACACCTTC	CASSTQGVEGYTF
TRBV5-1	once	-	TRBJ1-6	TGCGCCAGCAAACTCCCGGCGGTGGGGTCACCCCTCCACTTT	CASKLPAVGSPLHF
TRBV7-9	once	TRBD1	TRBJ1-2	TGTGCCAGCAGCTTACTGGCAGGGGGGTATGGCTACACCTTC	CASSLLAGGYGYTF
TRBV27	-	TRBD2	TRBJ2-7	TGTGCCAGCAGTCAGAGCGGGAGGATCGACGAGCAGTACTTC	CASSQSGRIDEQYF
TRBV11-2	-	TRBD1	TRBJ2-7	TGTGCCAGCAGCACGGGGACAGCTTACGAGCAGTACTTC	CASSTGTAYEQYF
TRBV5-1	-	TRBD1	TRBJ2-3	TGCGCCAGCAGAGGGACAGAAATTAGCACAGATACGCAGTATTTT	CASRGTEISTDTQYF
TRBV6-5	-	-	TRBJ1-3	TGTGCCAGCAGTTACAGGGGATACTCTGGAAACACCATATATTTT	CASSYRGYSGNTIYF
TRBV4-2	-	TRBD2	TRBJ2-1	TGTGCCAGCAGTCCGGCTGGACTAGCGGTAGACAATGAGCAGTTCTTC	CASSPAGLAVDNEQFF
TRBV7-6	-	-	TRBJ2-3	TGTGCCAGCAGCTTAAACGCAGATACGCAGTATTTT	CASSLNADTQYF
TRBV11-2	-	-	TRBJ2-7	TGTGCCAGCAGCTTCCTTTACGAGCAGTACTTC	CASSFLYEQYF
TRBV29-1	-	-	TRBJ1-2	TGCAGCGTGATCTACCTTAACTATGGCTACACCTTC	CSVIYLNYGYTF
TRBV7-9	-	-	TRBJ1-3	TGTGCCAGCAGCTTAGTCTCCGGGACAACTGGAAACACCATATATTTT	CASSLVSGTTGNTIYF
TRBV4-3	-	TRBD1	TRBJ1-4	TGCGCCAGCAGGAGGACAGGCTACCTTAATGAAAAACTGTTTTTT	CASRRTGYLNEKLFF
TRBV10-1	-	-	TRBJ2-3	TGCGCCAGCAGTGAGGGACAGAGCACAGATACGCAGTATTTT	CASSEGQSTDTQYF
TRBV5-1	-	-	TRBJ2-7	TGCGCCAGCAGCTTGGACCAGCCAACCTACGAGCAGTACTTC	CASSLDQPTYEQYF
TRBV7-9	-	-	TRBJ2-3	TGTGCCAGCAGCTACCTGGGGACAGATACGCAGTATTTT	CASSYLGTDTQYF
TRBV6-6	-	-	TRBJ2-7	TGTGCCAGCAGCGACATAGAAAACGAGCAGTACTTC	CASSDIENEQYF
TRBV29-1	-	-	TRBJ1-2	TGCAGCGGCGGACAGAACTATGGCTACACCTTC	CSGGQNYGYTF
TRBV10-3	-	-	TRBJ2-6	TGTGCCAGCAGTGAACAGGGCTATGGGGCCAACGTCCTGACTTTC	CASSEQGYGANVLTF
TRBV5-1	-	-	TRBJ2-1	TGCGCCAGCAGCTTGTATGGAGGGCTCAATGAGCAGTTCTTC	CASSLYGGLNEQFF
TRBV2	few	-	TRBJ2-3	TGTGCCAGCAGTGAAGTGGTCAGGGGAACAGATACGCAGTATTTT	CASSEVVRGTDTQYF
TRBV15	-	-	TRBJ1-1	TGTGCCACCAGCAGAGATGAGATCGGCTTACTCACTGAAGCTTTCTTT	CATSRDEIGLLTEAFF
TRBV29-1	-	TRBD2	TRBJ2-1	TGCAGCGTTGAAAGGGCGGGAGCCTACAATGAGCAGTTCTTC	CSVERAGAYNEQFF